There are many counts of the clone carrying this T cell receptor (beta chain). What it binds is not known. The CDR3 length is 16 residues. The V gene lost 3 bases and the J gene lost 1 base, with 14 bases spanning the gap. These data originate in a study of tumor-infiltrating lymphocytes in primary liver carcinoma. The study, taken as a whole, reports: Tumors had a significantly higher top-250-clone fraction than blood (p = 0.039).

A primer matching the constant region was used to make TCR beta cDNA from 500 to 600 ng of total RNA. Three nested multiplex PCR rounds of slightly modified ARM-PCR generated TCR beta libraries. Running 9 to 11 cycles apiece, the first two PCR rounds relied on TRBV1-TRBV30 forward primers together with a C-beta reverse primer. TCRdb called the multiplex PCR reads again in MiXCR, with one record for every CDR3 protein. Of some 94,000 distinct CDR3 sequences listed, over 55% are singletons. Without any cell sorting, about 19-31 mg of bulk tissue yielded co-extracted RNA and DNA. The patients, who had chronic HBV infection, were treatment-naive (untreated).

Sample: liver tumor tissue from sampling region 5. Regarding subset: tumor region T5, tumor centre. The origin of this receptor is a woman aged 55-69 years with primary liver carcinoma and hepatitis B virus infection. The chain employs TRBV12-3 or TRBV12-4 and TRBJ2-3, with a possible D match to TRBD2 (6 bases). The CDR3 coding sequence is TGTGCCAGCAGTTTCGGCGCGGGAATGGGCACAGATACGCAGTATTTT. Its protein product is CASSFGAGMGTDTQYF.